The 21 T cell receptor beta chains presented below share a single source sample, sequenced in a study of T cell changes during pregnancy in multiple sclerosis (dated by TCRdb to about 2019). The method was the immunoSEQ multiplex PCR assay. TCRdb's version of the immuneACCESS table is confined to in-frame rearrangements and falls short of the full clone set. An unresolved V gene accounts for under half of the shortfall where checked; the remainder is of unknown origin. Within this sample are around 110,000 clones, with just under 95% of them counted one time only. The ten largest clones capture roughly 0.78% of the sample. This material consisted of peripheral blood, taken in the third trimester of pregnancy. The source is a female donor in good health, enrolled as a control in a pregnancy study.

The chain combines TRBV6-5 with TRBJ2-2; the match to TRBD1 covers 10 bases. The CDR3 is made up of 14 amino acids. Germline CDR1 reads MNHEY; CDR2 reads SVGAGI. V gave up 6 bases and J gave up 6 bases; unmatched junction bases: 4. As DNA, the CDR3 is TGTGCCAGCAGGAGACAGGGGGCGGCCGGGGAGCTGTTTTTT. Translated: CASRRQGAAGELFF.

This clone was detected a few times. Germline is not matched at one junction end, which may reflect a read error. The CDR3 loop reads CASSFLGTGDF. CDR3 DNA sequence: TGTGCCAGCAGCTTCCTTGGGACAGGGGACTTT. The genes are TRBV5-6 and TRBJ1-6; 10 nucleotides match TRBD1. The CDR3 has 11 residues. Germline V gene sequence: CDR1 SGHDT, CDR2 YYEEEE.

J is TRBJ1-2 and V is TRBV4-3; a weak D match, TRBD1 (6 bases). Germline-derived CDR1 and CDR2 are LGHNA and YSLEER. The CDR3 runs to 15 residues. V lost 0 bases to trimming and J lost 0 bases, with 8 bases between them. The CDR3, as DNA: TGCGCCAGCAGCCAAGATCACAGGGCTAACTATGGCTACACCTTC. Translated, it gives CASSQDHRANYGYTF.

The sample holds one count of this clone. The rearrangement uses TRBV9 and TRBJ1-6, with D maybe TRBD1 (5 bases). V lost 0 bases to trimming and J lost 7 bases, with 11 bases between them. Germline V lookup: CDR1 SGDLS, CDR2 YYNGEE. This CDR3 region has 15 residues. CDR3 amino acids: CASSVGQLTNSPLHF. In nucleotides, the CDR3 is TGTGCCAGCAGCGTAGGACAGTTAACGAATTCACCCCTCCACTTT.

V and J are TRBV9 and TRBJ1-3; 9 nucleotides agree with TRBD1. This CDR3 region has 16 residues. CDR1 and CDR2 from the germline V gene are SGDLS and YYNGEE. The ends lost 4 bases at V and 2 bases at J; junction bases unmatched: 7. The CDR3 spells CASSIGGDRAGNTIYF. CDR3 nucleotides: TGTGCCAGCAGCATAGGCGGGGACAGGGCTGGAAACACCATATATTTT.

This clone was detected only once. The CDR3 loop reads CASSIGPGAFF. DNA of the CDR3: TGTGCCAGCAGCATCGGGCCGGGGGCTTTCTTT. V and J are TRBV7-9 and TRBJ1-1, with D unresolved. The germline gives CDR1 SEHNR, CDR2 FQNEAQ (reference sequence). The CDR3 length is 11 residues. Trimming shortened V by 5 bases and J by 11 bases, and 12 bases separated the two germline ends.

The V gene is TRBV5-6, the J gene TRBJ1-6, with D possibly being TRBD1 (5 bases). This CDR3 contains 16 residues. V was clipped by 6 bases and J by 7 bases, with 20 bases between them. Germline V gives CDR1 SGHDT, CDR2 YYEEEE. CDR3 bases: TGTGCCAGCACTACATCACAGGTTGGGTTAAATTCACCCCTCCACTTT. Encoded protein: CASTTSQVGLNSPLHF. Full variable domain (missing parts from reference TRBV5-6 and TRBJ1-6): DAGVTQSPTHLIKTRGQQVTLRCSPKSGHDTVSWYQQALGQGPQFIFQYYEEEERQRGNFPDRFSGHQFPNYSSELNVNALLLGDSALYLCASTTSQVGLNSPLHFGNGTRLTVT.

The genes are TRBV5-4 and TRBJ2-5; 9 bases agree with TRBD2. Germline V gene sequence: CDR1 SGHNT, CDR2 YYREEE (reference sequence). This CDR3 contains 16 residues. V was pared by 3 bases and J by 2 bases, with 8 bases of the junction left unmatched. CDR3 region: CASSSREAGGQETQYF. CDR3 in DNA: TGTGCCAGCAGCTCCCGAGAGGCGGGGGGGCAAGAGACCCAGTACTTC.

The chain uses TRBV15 and TRBJ1-5; possible D gene TRBD1, 5 bases. Germline V lookup: CDR1 LNHNV, CDR2 YYDKDF (reference sequence). The CDR3 is made up of 16 amino acids. Trimming cost V 1 base and J 7 bases, with 17 bases left between them. Written as DNA, the CDR3 is TGTGCCACCAGCAGAGGAGAGGTCAGGGAAAAACAGCCCCAGCATTTT. It encodes CATSRGEVREKQPQHF.

The genes are TRBV10-3 and TRBJ1-1, with unresolved D. CDR1 and CDR2 (germline): ENHRY, SYGVKD. There are 14 residues in the CDR3. Trimming removed 6 bases at V and 3 bases at J, with 14 bases between. The CDR3 DNA follows: TGTGCCATCAGAGTTGACCGGGAGGACACTGAAGCTTTCTTT. This sequence encodes CAIRVDREDTEAFF.

This chain connects TRBV19 to TRBJ2-7; 7 nucleotides match TRBD2. V lost 5 bases and J lost 4; bases outside the gene matches: 5. CDR1 is LNHDA, CDR2 SQIVND, per germline (reference sequence). This CDR3 spans 13 amino acids. CDR3 residues: CASSGLAVYEQYF. CDR3 in DNA: TGTGCCAGTAGTGGGCTAGCGGTTTACGAGCAGTACTTC.

The rearrangement uses TRBV9 and TRBJ1-1; TRBD1 might be the D (6 bases). The V end lost 0 bases, the J end lost 0 bases, and 21 bases lay between the germline ends. CDR3 length equals 19 residues. The germline gives CDR1 SGDLS, CDR2 YYNGEE. The CDR3 DNA is TGTGCCAGCAGCGTAGTAGGGGCAGGGGCCGACATAATGAACACTGAAGCTTTCTTT. Residues: CASSVVGAGADIMNTEAFF.

This clone was recorded many times. The chain uses TRBV7-9 and TRBJ1-2, with D unclear. Deletions cut 1 base from V and 4 bases from J, with 16 bases between. CDR1 SEHNR and CDR2 FQNEAQ come from the germline V gene (reference sequence). The CDR3 has 16 residues. Here the CDR3 reads CASSLGREEAFYGYTF. In nucleotides, the CDR3 is TGTGCCAGCAGCTTAGGGCGGGAGGAGGCGTTCTATGGCTACACCTTC.

The gene calls are TRBV27 and TRBJ1-3; no clear D. The CDR3 contains 13 residues. The germline V gene encodes CDR1 MNHEY and CDR2 SMNVEV (reference sequence). The V and J ends lost 6 bases and 2 bases respectively, with 8 bases between them. CDR3 DNA sequence: TGTGCCAGCAGGGACTTACCTGGAAACACCATATATTTT. Translating it yields CASRDLPGNTIYF.

The chain has TRBV30 and TRBJ1-2; D may be TRBD1 (5 bases). Germline CDR1 reads GTSNPN; CDR2 reads SVGIG (reference sequence). CDR3 length: 11 residues. V shed 5 bases and J shed 7 bases, with 11 bases lying between them. CDR3 in amino acids: CAWARGAGYTF. The CDR3 region has the DNA TGTGCCTGGGCCCGCGGGGCTGGCTACACCTTC.

CDR3 sequence: CASSRGGTSSGNTIYF. Here the CDR3 DNA reads TGTGCCAGCAGCCGTGGGGGCACCTCCTCTGGAAACACCATATATTTT. J is TRBJ1-3 and V is TRBV4-2, with D perhaps TRBD1 (6 bases). This CDR3 spans 16 amino acids. In germline, CDR1 is LGHNA, CDR2 YNFKEQ. V was trimmed by 4 bases and J by 0 bases, leaving 13 bases between them.

The chain joins TRBV2 to TRBJ1-4; D call uncertain. Looked up from germline, CDR1 is SNHLY and CDR2 is FYNNEI. The CDR3 runs to 15 residues. V lost 5 bases and J 0 bases, leaving 10 bases between the germline ends. CDR3 loop: CASSPLSATNEKLFF. The CDR3 DNA reads TGTGCCAGCAGTCCCCTCAGTGCAACTAATGAAAAACTGTTTTTT.

This chain joins TRBV30 and TRBJ1-2; possibly TRBD1 for D (6 bases). The germline V gene has CDR1 GTSNPN and CDR2 SVGIG (reference sequence). The CDR3 length is 14 residues. The V end lost 4 bases, the J end lost 8 bases, and 20 bases lay between the germline ends. CDR3 in amino acids: CAWNTGGGAGGYTF. As DNA, the CDR3 is TGTGCCTGGAACACCGGGGGGGGCGCGGGGGGCTACACCTTC. The whole variable domain, remainder taken from reference TRBV30 and TRBJ1-2, is SQTIHQWPATLVQPVGSPLSLECTVEGTSNPNLYWYRQAAGRGLQLLFYSVGIGQISSEVPQNLSASRPQDRQFILSSKKLLLSDSGFYLCAWNTGGGAGGYTFGSGTRLTVV.

This rearrangement joins TRBV4-1 to TRBJ2-7, with 8 bases identical to TRBD1. Germline loops: CDR1 MGHRA, CDR2 YSYEKL. This CDR3 contains 16 residues. V lost 0 bases to trimming and J lost 2 bases; unmatched junction nucleotides: 6. CDR3 in amino acids: CASSQERTGIPYEQYF. CDR3 sequence (DNA): TGCGCCAGCAGCCAAGAGCGGACAGGGATACCCTACGAGCAGTACTTC.

The chain uses TRBV15 and TRBJ1-2, with TRBD1 matching over 7 bases. Germline CDR1 reads LNHNV; CDR2 reads YYDKDF (reference sequence). The CDR3 is 14 residues long. The ends lost 3 bases at V and 8 bases at J; junction bases unmatched: 9. CDR3 DNA sequence: TGTGCCACCAGCAGCCAGGGGGTGCATCGGGGCTACACCTTC. Residues: CATSSQGVHRGYTF.

The V call is TRBV30, the J call TRBJ1-2; TRBD1 is a possible D gene (6 bases). Trimming shortened V by 0 bases and J by 8 bases, and 10 bases separated the two germline ends. Germline CDR1 is GTSNPN and CDR2 is SVGIG (reference sequence). This CDR3 is 12 amino acids long. CDR3 DNA sequence: TGTGCCTGGAGTGTATGGGGGGGCGGCTACACCTTC. Its translation is CAWSVWGGGYTF.